This T cell receptor beta chain was documented in a study of radiation and T cells in renal cell carcinoma. Details on this clone: The antigen remains unidentified.

The table came from immunoSEQ multiplex PCR; TCRdb's copy has only in-frame clones and leaves some out. The top ten clones hold almost 6.5% of a sample with about 91,000 clones, about four fifths of them seen once. The CDR3 runs to 14 residues. J gave up 6 bases and V 8 bases, and 11 bases lay outside the gene matches. Germline CDR1 reads MDHEN; CDR2 reads SYDVKM. As for time point: baseline pretreatment blood. The treatment is: 15 Gy SBRT to primary tumor, nephrectomy 4 weeks later. Broader study findings: Top tumor clonotypes rose in blood 2 weeks post-radiation, then contracted.

V and J are TRBV28 and TRBJ2-7; 9 bases are shared with TRBD2. The TCR originated in a man between 60 and 70 years old with renal cell carcinoma. The sequences come from blood, collected from a patient whose treatment included radiotherapy and nephrectomy. The CDR3 coding sequence is TGTGCCAGCGTCAGGGTAGCGGGAGAACGCGAGCAGTACTTC. Its translation: CASVRVAGEREQYF.